Presented here are 11 T cell receptor beta chains from one specimen sequenced in a study of OX40 agonist ivuxolimab in advanced cancers. The assay was immunoSEQ multiplex PCR, and TCRdb's table has in-frame clones only and misses some. The data contain fewer than 85,000 clones, 70% to 90% of them singletons. The input for sequencing was CD4+ or CD8+ T cells sorted from blood, taken in a trial of the OX40 agonist ivuxolimab. The receptors stem from an adult with an advanced solid tumor such as melanoma, head and neck, liver or kidney cancer.

The chain joins TRBV4-3 to TRBJ2-6; D not resolved. The V end lost 4 bases, the J end lost 0 bases, and 10 bases lay between the germline ends. This CDR3 contains 16 residues. Germline lookup yields CDR1 LGHNA and CDR2 YSLEER. The CDR3 reads CASSLGVVSGANVLTF. CDR3 DNA sequence: TGCGCCAGCAGCCTAGGAGTTGTCTCTGGGGCCAACGTCCTGACTTTC.

The chain is built from TRBV19 and TRBJ2-3; D is unresolved. CDR3 size: 15 residues. Germline V lookup: CDR1 LNHDA, CDR2 SQIVND (reference sequence). V shed 1 base and J shed 4 bases, with 12 bases lying between them. The CDR3 sequence is CASSIGPPGADTQYF. For the CDR3, the DNA is TGTGCCAGTAGTATAGGCCCCCCCGGCGCAGATACGCAGTATTTT.

The rearrangement joins TRBV5-5 to TRBJ2-7, with 9 positions matching TRBD1. The germline V gene encodes CDR1 SGHKS and CDR2 YYEKEE (reference sequence). The CDR3 loop spans 15 amino acids. V trimming: 0 bases; J trimming: 2 bases; junction bases outside the gene matches: 3. In DNA form, the CDR3 reads TGTGCCAGCAGCTTGGGACAGGGGGTGCCCTACGAGCAGTACTTC. Translated: CASSLGQGVPYEQYF.

The chain couples TRBV19 to TRBJ1-2; possibly TRBD1 for D (5 bases). CDR1 is LNHDA, CDR2 SQIVND, per germline (reference sequence). The CDR3 extends over 13 amino acids. The V gene lost 3 bases and the J gene lost 8 bases, with 13 bases spanning the gap. CDR3 in amino acids: CASSIPGRDGYTF. The CDR3 bases are TGTGCCAGTAGTATCCCCGGTAGGGACGGCTACACCTTC.

The chain carries TRBV19 and TRBJ1-4; tentative D call: TRBD1 (5 bases). The CDR3 runs to 14 residues. Looked up from germline, CDR1 is LNHDA and CDR2 is SQIVND (reference sequence). V was pared by 7 bases and J by 6 bases, with 15 bases between. CDR3: CASTAGTADEKLFF. The CDR3 bases are TGTGCCAGTACCGCTGGGACTGCGGATGAAAAACTGTTTTTT.

The V gene is TRBV7-2, the J gene TRBJ1-2; D not resolved. The length of the CDR3 is 15 residues. Germline CDR1 is SGHTA and CDR2 is FQGNSA. V shed 5 bases and J shed 5 bases, with 18 bases lying between them. The CDR3 protein is CASSIGPDTSYGYTF. CDR3 in DNA: TGTGCCAGCAGCATTGGGCCCGACACTAGTTATGGCTACACCTTC.

The V call is TRBV27, the J call TRBJ1-2, with TRBD1 as a possible D gene (6 bases). CDR1 and CDR2 from the germline V gene are MNHEY and SMNVEV (reference sequence). Trimming took off 3 bases at V and 0 bases at J, with 14 bases between the two ends. The CDR3 sequence is 16 residues long. In nucleotides, the CDR3 is TGTGCCAGCAGTTTCCAGGGGAGCGGCCCTAACTATGGCTACACCTTC. Its translation: CASSFQGSGPNYGYTF.

The V gene is TRBV6-5, the J gene TRBJ1-1; D remains unclear. The CDR3 runs to 16 residues. The germline V and J ends were trimmed by 0 bases and 0 bases, with 11 bases remaining between them. Germline V lookup: CDR1 MNHEY, CDR2 SVGAGI. CDR3 nucleotide sequence: TGTGCCAGCAGTTACTCGACGGGTCACTTGAACACTGAAGCTTTCTTT. Its protein product is CASSYSTGHLNTEAFF.

This clone was observed a single time. The rearrangement links TRBV9 to TRBJ2-3; D may be TRBD1 (5 bases). V shed 3 bases and J shed 7 bases, with 15 bases lying between them. The germline V gene has CDR1 SGDLS and CDR2 YYNGEE. CDR3 size: 14 residues. This CDR3 reads CASSEPAKGNTQYF. The DNA for the CDR3 is TGTGCCAGCAGCGAGCCCGCGAAGGGGAATACGCAGTATTTT.

Here the CDR3 reads CASSQEYGGRTYGYTF. CDR3 in DNA: TGCGCCAGCAGCCAAGAATACGGGGGAAGGACCTATGGCTACACCTTC. The V gene is TRBV4-3, the J gene TRBJ1-2; TRBD1 is a possible D gene (5 bases). The CDR3 consists of 16 residues. Germline lookup yields CDR1 LGHNA and CDR2 YSLEER. V shed 0 bases and J shed 4 bases, with 15 bases lying between them.

The rearrangement uses TRBV30 and TRBJ2-3; the D gene is possibly TRBD2 (6 bases). Trimming took 3 bases from V and 2 from J, leaving 15 bases between them. Germline V gene data show CDR1 as GTSNPN and CDR2 as SVGIG (reference sequence). This CDR3 is 15 amino acids long. CDR3 in DNA: TGTGCCTGGAGGGGGAGGCTAGGTATCACAGATACGCAGTATTTT. Its translation: CAWRGRLGITDTQYF.